The next 23 T cell receptor beta chains were all read from a single sample in a study of cytomegalovirus exposure and HLA in healthy donors. With 60 Vbeta and 13 Jbeta primers, the PCR was carried out. Libraries were prepared by immunoSEQ multiplex PCR; TCRdb keeps only in-frame clonotypes and omits some of them. The table has roughly 180,000 clones, about four fifths seen once. The sample was PBMCs. These receptors came from a man aged 25 to 40 in good health and CMV-seropositive.

This chain links TRBV5-1 with TRBJ2-1; 10 nucleotides align to TRBD2. The CDR3 is 14 amino acids. Germline V lookup: CDR1 SGHRS, CDR2 YFSETQ. V was pared by 2 bases and J by 6 bases, with 2 bases of the junction left unmatched. CDR3 sequence: CASSFGTSANEQFF. The DNA for the CDR3 is TGCGCCAGCAGCTTTGGGACTAGCGCCAATGAGCAGTTCTTC.

The chain links TRBV9 to TRBJ1-2, with TRBD1 matching over 7 bases. The CDR3 runs to 16 residues. The V and J ends lost 4 bases and 0 bases, in that order; junction bases with no gene match: 9. The V gene's germline CDR1 is SGDLS and CDR2 YYNGEE. Here the CDR3 reads CASSLGGTASNYGYTF. The CDR3 DNA is TGTGCCAGCAGCCTCGGTGGGACAGCGTCTAACTATGGCTACACCTTC.

V usage is TRBV18 and J usage is TRBJ2-3; D is ambiguous. The CDR3 consists of 13 residues. In germline, CDR1 is KGHSH, CDR2 LQKENI. V lost 6 bases, J lost 7 bases, and 14 bases lay in between. The CDR3 sequence is CASSQTGLNTQYF. CDR3 nucleotide sequence: TGTGCCAGCTCCCAAACCGGTCTCAATACGCAGTATTTT.

The rearrangement uses TRBV11-2 and TRBJ1-5; D remains unclear. From germline, CDR1 is SGHAT and CDR2 FQNNGV. The CDR3 spans 13 residues. V shed 5 bases and J shed 7 bases, with 12 bases lying between them. The CDR3 bases are TGTGCCAGCAGCCCCGGTTCGTTCCAGCCCCAGCATTTT. Amino acid sequence: CASSPGSFQPQHF.

The chain is built from TRBV4-3 and TRBJ2-1, with TRBD2 identical over 13 bases. CDR3 size: 16 residues. Germline loops: CDR1 LGHNA, CDR2 YSLEER. The trim removed 5 bases at V and 9 bases at J, leaving 10 bases unmatched. CDR3 region: CASSGQLAGGYSEQFF. CDR3 nucleotide sequence: TGCGCCAGCAGCGGCCAACTAGCGGGGGGGTACTCTGAGCAGTTCTTC.

The chain couples TRBV28 to TRBJ1-4; D gene ambiguous. V was pared by 2 bases and J by 8 bases, with 9 bases between. The CDR3 loop spans 13 amino acids. In germline, CDR1 is MDHEN, CDR2 SYDVKM. Here the CDR3 DNA reads TGTGCCAGCAGTTTACCCTATTGGGAAAAACTGTTTTTT. It translates to CASSLPYWEKLFF.

This clone appeared a few times. The chain has TRBV5-6 and TRBJ1-2; TRBD1 might be the D (5 bases). Looked up from germline, CDR1 is SGHDT and CDR2 is YYEEEE. The V end was cut by 4 bases, the J end by 4 bases, with 11 bases between. This CDR3 spans 13 amino acids. CDR3 residues: CASSLQGSYGYTF. The CDR3 nucleotides read TGTGCCAGCAGCCTTCAGGGCAGCTATGGCTACACCTTC.

This clone showed up just a few times. The chain couples TRBV28 to TRBJ1-4, with D unresolved. Germline V gene sequence: CDR1 MDHEN, CDR2 SYDVKM. Trimming stripped 1 base from V and 9 bases from J, with 6 bases between. The CDR3 contains 12 residues. The CDR3 here is CASSLSGQKLFF. The CDR3 nucleotides read TGTGCCAGCAGTTTATCAGGTCAAAAACTGTTTTTT.

The gene calls are TRBV9 and TRBJ2-2, with 8 bases aligning to TRBD2. With V trimmed by 3 bases and J by 3 bases, 4 bases remained unmatched. Germline assignment: CDR1 SGDLS and CDR2 YYNGEE. The CDR3 sequence is 15 residues long. The DNA of the CDR3 is TGTGCCAGCAGCGCCCTAGCGGGTCACACCGGGGAGCTGTTTTTT. This sequence encodes CASSALAGHTGELFF.

This clone was seen a single time. The chain couples TRBV2 to TRBJ1-2, with D tentatively TRBD1 (5 bases). CDR1 is SNHLY, CDR2 FYNNEI, per germline. The V end lost 5 bases, the J end lost 2 bases, and 15 bases lay between the germline ends. This CDR3 region has 15 residues. The CDR3, as DNA: TGTGCCAGCAGTCGAGTTCGACGGGGGAACTATGGCTACACCTTC. Translation: CASSRVRRGNYGYTF.

The V and J genes are TRBV27 and TRBJ2-5; D is unresolved. The CDR3 length is 12 residues. The germline V gene has CDR1 MNHEY and CDR2 SMNVEV (reference sequence). Trimming removed 5 bases at V and 4 bases at J, with 8 bases between. This chain's CDR3 is CASSHRRETQYF. The DNA for the CDR3 is TGTGCCAGCAGTCACAGAAGAGAGACCCAGTACTTC.

The chain carries TRBV27 and TRBJ2-2; 10 bases fit TRBD2. CDR1 is MNHEY and CDR2 is SMNVEV in the germline V gene (reference sequence). Trimming cost V 6 bases and J 5 bases; bases outside gene matches: 6. This CDR3 contains 15 residues. The CDR3 sequence is CASSSSGRVTGELFF. CDR3 sequence (DNA): TGTGCCAGCAGCTCTAGCGGGAGAGTGACCGGGGAGCTGTTTTTT.

The rearrangement links TRBV28 to TRBJ1-5; the D gene is possibly TRBD1 (5 bases). Germline lookup yields CDR1 MDHEN and CDR2 SYDVKM. This CDR3 comprises 18 residues. The germline V and J ends were trimmed by 3 bases and 5 bases, with 23 bases remaining between them. CDR3 DNA sequence: TGTGCCAGCAGTTTCTCTCCAGGGTTAGGATCATTGGATCAGCCCCAGCATTTT. Amino acid sequence: CASSFSPGLGSLDQPQHF. Full variable domain (missing parts from reference TRBV28 and TRBJ1-5): DVKVTQSSRYLVKRTGEKVFLECVQDMDHENMFWYRQDPGLGLRLIYFSYDVKMKEKGDIPEGYSVSREKKERFSLILESASTNQTSMYLCASSFSPGLGSLDQPQHFGDGTRLSIL.

This chain uses TRBV5-1 with TRBJ2-1; tentative D call: TRBD2 (5 bases). The CDR3 totals 15 residues. Trimming cost V 4 bases and J 0 bases, with 11 bases left between them. Germline-derived CDR1 and CDR2 are SGHRS and YFSETQ. Written as DNA, the CDR3 is TGCGCCAGCAGCCGGACGGGGAGCTCCTACAATGAGCAGTTCTTC. Its translation: CASSRTGSSYNEQFF.

The V call is TRBV30, the J call TRBJ2-7; tentative D call: TRBD2 (5 bases). Germline V gene data show CDR1 as GTSNPN and CDR2 as SVGIG (reference sequence). Trimming removed 2 bases at V and 5 bases at J, with 13 bases between. The CDR3 consists of 13 residues. The CDR3, as DNA: TGTGCCTGGAGTCCGGGATTTTCCCACGAGCAGTACTTC. This translates into CAWSPGFSHEQYF.

The chain's CDR3 is CASSLDGQAFGEQYF. As DNA, the CDR3 is TGTGCCAGCAGCTTAGACGGACAGGCCTTCGGCGAGCAGTACTTC. This rearrangement joins TRBV13 to TRBJ2-7; TRBD1 aligns across 7 bases. Germline V gives CDR1 PRHDT, CDR2 FYEKMQ (reference sequence). Trimming cost V 1 base and J 6 bases; bases outside gene matches: 9. The CDR3 extends over 15 amino acids.

The CDR3 DNA reads TGTGCCAGCACTGATAGGGGCAGGGGTTTAGTTCGGAACATTCAGTACTTC. Translating gives CASTDRGRGLVRNIQYF. The chain carries TRBV6-1 and TRBJ2-4; TRBD1 might be the D (6 bases). The CDR3 covers 17 residues. Germline lookup yields CDR1 MNHNS and CDR2 SASEGT. V was pared by 7 bases and J by 7 bases, with 26 bases between.

This rearrangement joins TRBV9 to TRBJ1-2; 8 bases match TRBD1. This CDR3 contains 14 residues. Unmatched junction bases numbered 10, after V lost 4 bases and J lost 8 bases. CDR1 is SGDLS, CDR2 YYNGEE, per germline. CDR3: CASSPWGQDTGYTF. For the CDR3, the DNA is TGTGCCAGCAGCCCCTGGGGACAGGATACAGGCTACACCTTC.

This rearrangement joins TRBV28 to TRBJ1-4, with D perhaps TRBD1 (6 bases). Germline V gives CDR1 MDHEN, CDR2 SYDVKM. V was clipped by 5 bases and J by 0 bases, with 10 bases between them. CDR3 length: 15 amino acids. The chain's CDR3 is CASSSHRATNEKLFF. As DNA, the CDR3 is TGTGCCAGCAGTAGCCACAGGGCAACTAATGAAAAACTGTTTTTT.

V gene TRBV4-2 combines with J gene TRBJ2-2; D unresolved. V lost 0 bases, J lost 2 bases, and 7 bases lay in between. CDR1 and CDR2 from the germline V gene are LGHNA and YNFKEQ. The CDR3 extends over 15 amino acids. CDR3 protein: CASSQDSHNTGELFF. The DNA for the CDR3 is TGTGCCAGCAGCCAAGATTCCCATAACACCGGGGAGCTGTTTTTT.

The V and J genes are TRBV6-1 and TRBJ1-2; 10 nucleotides line up with TRBD1. V was clipped by 2 bases and J by 5 bases; unmatched bases: 14. Germline loops: CDR1 MNHNS, CDR2 SASEGT. This CDR3 is 18 amino acids long. The CDR3 is CASSEIVGDRGLRYGYTF. The CDR3 DNA reads as TGTGCCAGCAGTGAAATTGTAGGGGACAGGGGACTTCGGTATGGCTACACCTTC.

The chain couples TRBV6-5 to TRBJ1-1, with D perhaps TRBD1 (5 bases). Germline CDR1 MNHEY, CDR2 SVGAGI. This CDR3 region has 14 residues. V lost 3 bases to trimming and J lost 6 bases, with 14 bases between them. The chain's CDR3 is CASSYDAGGSEAFF. The CDR3 nucleotides read TGTGCCAGCAGTTATGACGCGGGGGGATCTGAAGCTTTCTTT.

The chain has TRBV2 and TRBJ1-1; D may be TRBD1 (5 bases). The ends were cut back, 7 bases at V and 5 bases at J, with 20 bases in the middle. Germline assignment: CDR1 SNHLY and CDR2 FYNNEI. This CDR3 has 15 amino acids. The CDR3 nucleotides read TGTGCCAGCACCGGGGACCGGTGGGGAGGGACTGAAGCTTTCTTT. Translated, it gives CASTGDRWGGTEAFF.